One and the same sample provided the 27 T cell receptor beta chains below, sequenced in a study of T cell responses to AZD1222 COVID-19 vaccine. Profiling relied on immunoSEQ multiplex PCR, and the TCRdb table lists in-frame clones only, not all of them. Among 150,000 or so clones, approximately 90% were seen once, and the ten largest hold around 5%. Sequences were derived from peripheral blood, sampled on day 0 of AZD1222 vaccination. The receptors come from an adult in good health.

The V call is TRBV12-3 or TRBV12-4, the J call TRBJ1-1; D call uncertain. The CDR3 runs to 13 residues. Trimming took 3 bases from V and 3 from J, leaving 8 bases between them. Written as DNA, the CDR3 is TGTGCCAGCAGTTTCCGAAGAGACACTGAAGCTTTCTTT. This translates into CASSFRRDTEAFF.

V usage is TRBV7-2 and J usage is TRBJ2-1; 15 bases are a match to TRBD2. The CDR3 is made up of 14 amino acids. The J segment lost 15 bases and the V segment lost 5 bases, leaving 8 bases of the junction unmatched. CDR1 is SGHTA and CDR2 is FQGNSA in the germline V gene. CDR3 DNA sequence: TGTGCCAGCAGCGTGGGACTAGCGGGAGGCCCCGGGTTCTTC. It is translated as CASSVGLAGGPGFF. The whole variable domain, remainder taken from reference TRBV7-2 and TRBJ2-1, is GAGVSQSPSNKVTEKGKDVELRCDPISGHTALYWYRQSLGQGLEFLIYFQGNSAPDKSGLPSDRFSAERTGGSVSTLTIQRTQQEDSAVYLCASSVGLAGGPGFFGPGTRLTVL.

As for this clone: Germline is not matched at one junction end, which may reflect a read error. The genes are TRBV5-1 and TRBJ2-5, with a possible D match to TRBD1 (5 bases). This CDR3 spans 14 amino acids. Germline V gene sequence: CDR1 SGHRS, CDR2 YFSETQ. DNA of the CDR3: TGCGCCAGCAGCTTGCCGGACACCCTTGGGTCTTCGAACTTC. This sequence encodes CASSLPDTLGSSNF.

This clone was observed a few times. V usage is TRBV5-4 and J usage is TRBJ2-1; the match to TRBD2 covers 7 bases. The germline gives CDR1 SGHNT, CDR2 YYREEE (reference sequence). This CDR3 contains 15 residues. V trimming: 2 bases; J trimming: 7 bases; junction bases outside the gene matches: 9. CDR3 bases: TGTGCCAGCAGCTTTCCCAGACTAGCAGGGAATGAGCAGTTCTTC. Translation gives CASSFPRLAGNEQFF.

This chain links TRBV11-2 with TRBJ1-1, with a weak D call TRBD1 (6 bases). V was cut by 5 bases and J by 8 bases, with 18 bases left in between. Germline V CDR1 and CDR2: SGHAT, FQNNGV. This CDR3 is built from 14 residues. In DNA form, the CDR3 reads TGTGCCAGCAGCGTAACAGGGATAGGTAAGGAAGCTTTCTTT. Protein: CASSVTGIGKEAFF.

The gene calls are TRBV28 and TRBJ1-5; D unresolved. Germline CDR1 and CDR2: MDHEN and SYDVKM. The CDR3 is 15 residues long. Trimming took off 5 bases at V and 3 bases at J, with 14 bases between the two ends. The CDR3 loop reads CASSPPGSANQPQHF. The CDR3 DNA reads TGTGCCAGCAGTCCCCCGGGTAGTGCCAATCAGCCCCAGCATTTT. Combining the CDR3 with reference TRBV28 and TRBJ1-5 gives the whole variable domain DVKVTQSSRYLVKRTGEKVFLECVQDMDHENMFWYRQDPGLGLRLIYFSYDVKMKEKGDIPEGYSVSREKKERFSLILESASTNQTSMYLCASSPPGSANQPQHFGDGTRLSIL.

The chain employs TRBV4-2 and TRBJ2-5, with D possibly TRBD1 on 5 matching bases. V was pared by 1 base and J by 5 bases, with 11 bases between. From germline, CDR1 is LGHNA and CDR2 YNFKEQ. The CDR3 is 14 amino acids. The CDR3 loop is CASSQAQGVETQYF. CDR3 bases: TGTGCCAGCAGCCAAGCCCAGGGCGTTGAGACCCAGTACTTC.

This clone has a single count. This chain uses TRBV9 with TRBJ1-2, with D maybe TRBD1 (5 bases). CDR1 is SGDLS and CDR2 is YYNGEE in the germline V gene. CDR3 length equals 16 residues. V was cut by 4 bases and J by 0 bases, with 16 bases left in between. The CDR3 sequence: CASSSSFGGTNYGYTF. DNA for the CDR3: TGTGCCAGCAGCTCTTCTTTCGGGGGGACTAACTATGGCTACACCTTC.

The chain uses TRBV5-1 and TRBJ2-7; TRBD2 matches 12 bases. J lost 2 bases, V lost 3 bases, and 0 bases had no gene match. This CDR3 comprises 14 residues. The germline CDR1 and CDR2 sequences are SGHRS and YFSETQ. Here the CDR3 reads CASSSSGRAYEQYF. CDR3 DNA: TGCGCCAGCAGCTCTAGCGGGAGGGCCTACGAGCAGTACTTC.

Points on this clone: Other DNA sequences from this sample encode an identical CDR3 as well. The V gene is TRBV6-5, the J gene TRBJ1-1; a weak D match, TRBD1 (6 bases). Germline V gene lookup returns CDR1 MNHEY and CDR2 SVGAGI. V was clipped by 0 bases and J by 2 bases, with 7 bases between them. The CDR3 loop spans 14 amino acids. The CDR3 reads CASSYSDSNTEAFF. CDR3 DNA: TGTGCCAGCAGTTACTCGGACAGCAACACTGAAGCTTTCTTT.

This clone was found many times. The chain combines TRBV2 with TRBJ1-1; D possibly corresponds to TRBD1 (5 bases). Germline CDR1 reads SNHLY; CDR2 reads FYNNEI. This CDR3 has 15 amino acids. Trimming pared 2 bases from V and 4 bases from J, leaving 14 bases between. DNA for the CDR3: TGTGCCAGCAGTGAAATGCGTGGGGCAGGCACTGAAGCTTTCTTT. This encodes CASSEMRGAGTEAFF.

V is TRBV12-3 or TRBV12-4 and J is TRBJ2-2; D is unclear. The V gene lost 5 bases and the J gene lost 9 bases, with 13 bases spanning the gap. There are 13 residues in the CDR3. The CDR3 reads CASSADSHRELFF. The CDR3 DNA reads TGTGCCAGCAGTGCCGATTCTCACCGGGAGCTGTTTTTT.

The chain employs TRBV5-4 and TRBJ1-2, with 7 bases lining up with TRBD1. Germline assignment: CDR1 SGHNT and CDR2 YYREEE (reference sequence). This CDR3 contains 18 residues. V gave up 1 base and J gave up 11 bases; unmatched junction bases: 23. CDR3 loop: CASSLLGDPRWTGQGYTF. The DNA for the CDR3 is TGTGCCAGCAGCTTGCTCGGAGACCCGAGGTGGACAGGCCAAGGGTACACCTTC.

This rearrangement joins TRBV6-1 to TRBJ1-4; unclear D gene. Germline lookup yields CDR1 MNHNS and CDR2 SASEGT. The CDR3 totals 13 residues. Trimming stripped 3 bases from V and 2 bases from J, with 4 bases between. CDR3 DNA sequence: TGTGCCAGCAGTGAGGGGACTAATGAAAAACTGTTTTTT. Its protein product is CASSEGTNEKLFF.

The J gene is TRBJ2-2, the V gene TRBV7-2; TRBD2 agrees at 11 bases. CDR3 length: 16 amino acids. The V gene's germline CDR1 is SGHTA and CDR2 FQGNSA. J lost 8 bases, V lost 1 base, and 6 bases had no gene match. CDR3 coding DNA: TGTGCCAGCAGCTTAGTACTAGCGGGAGCGGAAGGGGAGCTGTTTTTT. It is translated as CASSLVLAGAEGELFF.

This clone was recorded once. V usage is TRBV28 and J usage is TRBJ1-1; D gene uncertain. The CDR3 length is 15 residues. Trimming removed 2 bases from V and 0 bases from J, with 10 bases in between. The V gene's germline CDR1 is MDHEN and CDR2 SYDVKM. The CDR3 region is CASSLGPGMNTEAFF. CDR3 in DNA: TGTGCCAGCAGTTTAGGGCCAGGCATGAACACTGAAGCTTTCTTT.

The chain links TRBV18 to TRBJ1-1, with 8 bases matching TRBD1. Germline V gene lookup returns CDR1 KGHSH and CDR2 LQKENI. V lost 3 bases to trimming and J lost 3 bases; unmatched junction nucleotides: 6. There are 15 residues in the CDR3. The CDR3 here is CASSPRTGRDTEAFF. For the CDR3, the DNA is TGTGCCAGCTCACCCAGGACAGGGAGGGACACTGAAGCTTTCTTT.

Of note for this clone: Other DNA sequences in this sample translate to the same CDR3. This chain joins TRBV11-2 and TRBJ1-2, with TRBD1 as a possible D gene (5 bases). Germline V gene lookup returns CDR1 SGHAT and CDR2 FQNNGV. The CDR3 is made up of 15 amino acids. Trimming pared 0 bases from V and 0 bases from J, leaving 8 bases between. The CDR3 loop is CASSLDPQANYGYTF. The DNA of the CDR3 is TGTGCCAGCAGCTTAGACCCACAGGCTAACTATGGCTACACCTTC. Based on the CDR3 plus reference TRBV11-2 and TRBJ1-2, the full variable domain is EAGVAQSPRYKIIEKRQSVAFWCNPISGHATLYWYQQILGQGPKLLIQFQNNGVVDDSQLPKDRFSAERLKGVDSTLKIQPAKLEDSAVYLCASSLDPQANYGYTFGSGTRLTVV.

This chain connects TRBV5-8 to TRBJ2-3, with D possibly being TRBD2 (6 bases). Germline loops: CDR1 SGHTS, CDR2 YDEGEE. This CDR3 is 15 amino acids long. V gave up 4 bases and J gave up 1 base, with 13 bases separating them. CDR3 protein: CASSRIADRTDTQYF. The CDR3 DNA follows: TGTGCCAGCAGCCGGATAGCGGACCGCACAGATACGCAGTATTTT.

J is TRBJ2-5 and V is TRBV11-2; D may be TRBD1 (6 bases). The CDR3 consists of 13 residues. The germline V gene encodes CDR1 SGHAT and CDR2 FQNNGV. Trimming shortened V by 5 bases and J by 3 bases, and 10 bases separated the two germline ends. CDR3 sequence: CASSPRTEETQYF. The CDR3 region has the DNA TGTGCCAGCAGCCCCCGGACAGAAGAGACCCAGTACTTC.

CDR3 DNA sequence: TGTGCCAGCATCATGGGAGGGCTTTACAATGAGCAGTTCTTC. This translates into CASIMGGLYNEQFF. The rearrangement joins TRBV6-5 to TRBJ2-1; 7 bases align to TRBD2. The CDR3 runs 14 residues. The junction had 7 bases not matched to a gene; V was cut back by 7 bases and J by 4 bases. The germline gives CDR1 MNHEY, CDR2 SVGAGI.

This clone has more than one count but fewer than ten. The chain couples TRBV7-2 to TRBJ1-5, with 9 bases aligning to TRBD1. Unmatched junction bases numbered 4, after V lost 3 bases and J lost 4 bases. The CDR3 covers 15 residues. CDR1 and CDR2 from the germline V gene are SGHTA and FQGNSA. CDR3 loop: CASSLGGTGNQPQHF. The CDR3 DNA is TGTGCCAGCAGCTTGGGTGGGACAGGGAATCAGCCCCAGCATTTT.

The chain is built from TRBV7-7 and TRBJ2-3; no definite D call. From germline, CDR1 is SSHAT and CDR2 FNYEAQ (reference sequence). CDR3 length: 13 residues. Trimming pared 5 bases from V and 6 bases from J, leaving 12 bases between. The CDR3 sequence is CASSPQVGDTQYF. The CDR3 nucleotides are TGTGCCAGCAGCCCCCAAGTCGGGGATACGCAGTATTTT. The full variable domain, in which reference TRBV7-7 and TRBJ2-3 provide the parts outside the CDR3, is GAGVSQSPRYKVTKRGQDVTLRCDPISSHATLYWYQQALGQGPEFLTYFNYEAQPDKSGLPSDRFSAERPEGSISTLTIQRTEQRDSAMYRCASSPQVGDTQYFGPGTRLTVL.

This clone was seen only once. The V call is TRBV21-1, the J call TRBJ1-2. TRBV21-1 has pseudogene status. The CDR3 extends over 14 amino acids. CDR3 in DNA: TGTGCCAGCAGCAAAAGAATACGGGATTGGGGCTACACCTTC. It yields the protein CASSKRIRDWGYTF.

The V call is TRBV2, the J call TRBJ1-1, with D hard to call. The germline V gene encodes CDR1 SNHLY and CDR2 FYNNEI. Deletions cut 4 bases from V and 3 bases from J, with 12 bases between. The CDR3 contains 14 residues. CDR3 DNA sequence: TGTGCCAGCAGTGTGAGGGTTAGGGACACTGAAGCTTTCTTT. Translation: CASSVRVRDTEAFF. Supplemented by reference TRBV2 and TRBJ1-1, the full variable domain reads EPEVTQTPSHQVTQMGQEVILRCVPISNHLYFYWYRQILGQKVEFLVSFYNNEISEKSEIFDDQFSVERPDGSNFTLKIRSTKLEDSAMYFCASSVRVRDTEAFFGQGTRLTVV.

This chain connects TRBV5-4 to TRBJ2-7; 7 positions agree with TRBD2. Germline V gene lookup returns CDR1 SGHNT and CDR2 YYREEE (reference sequence). J lost 7 bases, V lost 2 bases, and 9 bases had no gene match. The CDR3 has 14 residues. The DNA of the CDR3 is TGTGCCAGCAGCTTCTCGCGGGAGCCTTGGGAGCAGTACTTC. It yields the protein CASSFSREPWEQYF.

The J gene is TRBJ2-7, the V gene TRBV18; 7 bases map to TRBD2. Trimming at V came to 3 bases and at J to 6 bases, leaving 11 bases not matched to a gene. This CDR3 region has 15 residues. Germline values: CDR1 KGHSH, CDR2 LQKENI. CDR3 in amino acids: CASSPGGGRDGEQYF. In DNA form, the CDR3 reads TGTGCCAGCTCACCCGGGGGAGGGAGGGATGGCGAGCAGTACTTC.